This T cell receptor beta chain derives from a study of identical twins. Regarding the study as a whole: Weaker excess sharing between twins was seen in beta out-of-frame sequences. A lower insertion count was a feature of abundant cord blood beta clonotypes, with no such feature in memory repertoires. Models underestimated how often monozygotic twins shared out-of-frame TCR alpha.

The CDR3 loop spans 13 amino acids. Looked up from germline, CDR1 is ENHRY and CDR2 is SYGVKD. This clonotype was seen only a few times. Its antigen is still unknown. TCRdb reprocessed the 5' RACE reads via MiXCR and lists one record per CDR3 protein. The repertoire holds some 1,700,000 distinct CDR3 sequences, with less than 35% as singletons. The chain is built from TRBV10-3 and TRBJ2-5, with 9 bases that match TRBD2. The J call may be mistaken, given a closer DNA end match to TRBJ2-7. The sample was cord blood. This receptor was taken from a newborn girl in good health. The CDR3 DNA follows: TGTGCCATCAGTGGGACTAGCGAGTCCGAGCAGTACTTC. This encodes CAISGTSESEQYF.